This T cell receptor beta chain was captured in a study of response to subunit inactivated influenza vaccine. General study findings and limits: New T cells are recruited in small numbers by each seasonal influenza vaccination, according to the authors' suggestion.

There are a few counts of this clonotype. Antigen: not known. One entry per CDR3 protein, called by TCRdb with MiXCR from the RT-PCR reads. The sample consists of about 480,000 distinct CDR3 sequences, 25% of them appearing once. The origin of this receptor is a man in his fifties who received an inactivated influenza vaccine. Specimen: CD4+ T cells sorted from PBMCs, collected roughly 5 days after vaccination.

The CDR3 is CSAQGAGSPLHF. CDR3 nucleotide sequence: TGCAGTGCTCAGGGGGCGGGTTCACCCCTCCACTTT. The chain has TRBV20-1 and TRBJ1-6, with 8 positions matching TRBD1. Germline V gene lookup returns CDR1 DFQATT and CDR2 SNEGSKA (reference sequence). Losses at the gene ends were 5 bases for V and 9 bases for J; bases not matched to a gene: 3. The CDR3 extends over 12 amino acids.